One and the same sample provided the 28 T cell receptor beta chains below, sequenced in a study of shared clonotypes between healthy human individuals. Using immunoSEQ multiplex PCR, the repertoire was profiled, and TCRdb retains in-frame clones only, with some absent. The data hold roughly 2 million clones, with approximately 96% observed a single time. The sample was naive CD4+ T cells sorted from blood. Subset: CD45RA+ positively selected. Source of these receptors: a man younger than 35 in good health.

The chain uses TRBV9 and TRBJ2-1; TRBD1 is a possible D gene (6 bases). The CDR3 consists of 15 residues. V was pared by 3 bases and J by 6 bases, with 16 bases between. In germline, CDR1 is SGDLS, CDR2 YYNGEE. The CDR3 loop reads CASSASTGSANEQFF. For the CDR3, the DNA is TGTGCCAGCAGCGCGTCAACAGGGTCGGCCAATGAGCAGTTCTTC.

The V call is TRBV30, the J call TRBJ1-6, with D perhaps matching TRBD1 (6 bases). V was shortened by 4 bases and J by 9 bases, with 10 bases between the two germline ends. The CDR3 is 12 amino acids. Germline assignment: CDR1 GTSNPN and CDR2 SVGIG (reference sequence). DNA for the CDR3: TGTGCCTGGACCCTGACAGGTTCACCCCTCCACTTT. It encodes CAWTLTGSPLHF.

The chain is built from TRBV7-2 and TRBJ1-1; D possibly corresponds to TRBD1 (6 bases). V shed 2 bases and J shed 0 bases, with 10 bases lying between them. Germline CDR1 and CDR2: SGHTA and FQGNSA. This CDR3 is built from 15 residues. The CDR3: CASSLQGTLNTEAFF. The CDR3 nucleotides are TGTGCCAGCAGCTTACAGGGGACTTTGAACACTGAAGCTTTCTTT.

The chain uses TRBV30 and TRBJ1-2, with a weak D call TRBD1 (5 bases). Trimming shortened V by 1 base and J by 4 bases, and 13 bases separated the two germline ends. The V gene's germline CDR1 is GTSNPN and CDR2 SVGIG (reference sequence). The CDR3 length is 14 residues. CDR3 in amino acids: CAWSAQGGGYGYTF. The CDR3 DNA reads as TGTGCCTGGAGTGCCCAGGGAGGTGGCTATGGCTACACCTTC.

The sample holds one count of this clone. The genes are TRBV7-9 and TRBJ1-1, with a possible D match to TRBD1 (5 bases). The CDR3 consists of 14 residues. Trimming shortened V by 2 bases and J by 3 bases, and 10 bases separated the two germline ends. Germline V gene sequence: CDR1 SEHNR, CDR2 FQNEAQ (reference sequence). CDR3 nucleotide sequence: TGTGCCAGCAGCTTAAAGGGGACTGACACTGAAGCTTTCTTT. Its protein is CASSLKGTDTEAFF.

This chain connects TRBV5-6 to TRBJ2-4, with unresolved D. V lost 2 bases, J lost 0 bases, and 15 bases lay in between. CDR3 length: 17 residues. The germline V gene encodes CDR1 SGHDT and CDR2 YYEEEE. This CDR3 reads CASSLDGRVRAKNIQYF. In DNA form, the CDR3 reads TGTGCCAGCAGCTTAGATGGAAGGGTTCGAGCCAAAAACATTCAGTACTTC.

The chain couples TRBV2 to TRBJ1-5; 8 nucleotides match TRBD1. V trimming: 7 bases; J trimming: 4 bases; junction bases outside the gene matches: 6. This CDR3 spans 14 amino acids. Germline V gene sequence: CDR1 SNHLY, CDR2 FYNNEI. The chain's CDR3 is CASTKDRENQPQHF. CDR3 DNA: TGTGCCAGCACTAAGGACAGGGAAAATCAGCCCCAGCATTTT.

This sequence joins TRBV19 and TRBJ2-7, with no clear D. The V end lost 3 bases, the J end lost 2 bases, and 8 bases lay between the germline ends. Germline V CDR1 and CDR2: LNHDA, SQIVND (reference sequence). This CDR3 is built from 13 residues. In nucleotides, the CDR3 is TGTGCCAGTAGTATGGATCTTCCCTACGAGCAGTACTTC. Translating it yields CASSMDLPYEQYF.

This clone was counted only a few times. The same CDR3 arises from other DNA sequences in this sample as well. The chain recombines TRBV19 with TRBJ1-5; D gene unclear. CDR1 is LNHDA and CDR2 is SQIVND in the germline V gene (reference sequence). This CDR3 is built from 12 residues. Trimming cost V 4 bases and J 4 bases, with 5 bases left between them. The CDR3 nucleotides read TGTGCCAGTAGTACCGGGAATCAGCCCCAGCATTTT. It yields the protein CASSTGNQPQHF.

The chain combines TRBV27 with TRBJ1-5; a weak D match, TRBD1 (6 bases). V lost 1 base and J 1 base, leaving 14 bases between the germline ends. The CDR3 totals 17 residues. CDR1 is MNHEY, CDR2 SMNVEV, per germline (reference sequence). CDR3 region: CASSLLAGETSNQPQHF. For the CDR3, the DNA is TGTGCCAGCAGTTTATTGGCAGGGGAGACCAGCAATCAGCCCCAGCATTTT.

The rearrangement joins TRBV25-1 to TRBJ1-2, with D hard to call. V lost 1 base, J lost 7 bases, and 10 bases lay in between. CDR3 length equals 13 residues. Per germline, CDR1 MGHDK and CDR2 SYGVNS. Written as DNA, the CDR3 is TGTGCCAGCAGTGAATTTGGGTGGGGTGGCTACACCTTC. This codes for CASSEFGWGGYTF.

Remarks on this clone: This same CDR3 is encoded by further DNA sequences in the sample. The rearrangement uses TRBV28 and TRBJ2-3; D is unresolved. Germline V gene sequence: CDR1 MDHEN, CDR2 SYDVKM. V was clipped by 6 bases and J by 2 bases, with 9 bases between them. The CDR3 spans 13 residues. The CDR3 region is CASRADSTDTQYF. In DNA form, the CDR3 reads TGTGCCAGCAGGGCGGATTCCACAGATACGCAGTATTTT. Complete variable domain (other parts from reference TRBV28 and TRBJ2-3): DVKVTQSSRYLVKRTGEKVFLECVQDMDHENMFWYRQDPGLGLRLIYFSYDVKMKEKGDIPEGYSVSREKKERFSLILESASTNQTSMYLCASRADSTDTQYFGPGTRLTVL.

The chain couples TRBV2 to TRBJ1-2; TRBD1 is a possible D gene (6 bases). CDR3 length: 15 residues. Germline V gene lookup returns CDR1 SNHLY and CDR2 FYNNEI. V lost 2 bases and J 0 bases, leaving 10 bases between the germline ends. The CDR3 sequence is CASSEQGFTNYGYTF. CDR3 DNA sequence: TGTGCCAGCAGTGAACAGGGGTTTACTAACTATGGCTACACCTTC.

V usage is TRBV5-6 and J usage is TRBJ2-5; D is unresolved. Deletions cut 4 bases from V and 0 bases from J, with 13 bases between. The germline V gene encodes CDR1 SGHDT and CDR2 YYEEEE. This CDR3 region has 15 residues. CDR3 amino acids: CASSTPTAYQETQYF. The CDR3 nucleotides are TGTGCCAGCAGCACACCTACAGCCTACCAAGAGACCCAGTACTTC.

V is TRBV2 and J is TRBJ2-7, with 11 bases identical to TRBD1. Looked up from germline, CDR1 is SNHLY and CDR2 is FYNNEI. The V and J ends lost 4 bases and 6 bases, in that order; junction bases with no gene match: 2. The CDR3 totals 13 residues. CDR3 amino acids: CASSGGQGGEQYF. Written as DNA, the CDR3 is TGTGCCAGCAGTGGGGGACAGGGGGGCGAGCAGTACTTC.

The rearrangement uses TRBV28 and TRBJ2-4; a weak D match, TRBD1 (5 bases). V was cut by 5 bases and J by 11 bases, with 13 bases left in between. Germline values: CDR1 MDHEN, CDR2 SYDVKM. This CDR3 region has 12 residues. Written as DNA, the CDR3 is TGTGCCAGCAGTCCCCGACAGCTTCTTCAGTACTTC. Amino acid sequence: CASSPRQLLQYF. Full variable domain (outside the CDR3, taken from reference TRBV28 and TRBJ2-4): DVKVTQSSRYLVKRTGEKVFLECVQDMDHENMFWYRQDPGLGLRLIYFSYDVKMKEKGDIPEGYSVSREKKERFSLILESASTNQTSMYLCASSPRQLLQYFGAGTRLSVL.

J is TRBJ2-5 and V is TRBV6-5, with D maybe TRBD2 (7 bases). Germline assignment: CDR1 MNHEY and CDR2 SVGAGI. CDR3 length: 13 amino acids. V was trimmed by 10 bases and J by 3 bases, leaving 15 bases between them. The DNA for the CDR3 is TGTGCCACCCGGTCGGGGGGCGAAGAGACCCAGTACTTC. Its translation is CATRSGGEETQYF.

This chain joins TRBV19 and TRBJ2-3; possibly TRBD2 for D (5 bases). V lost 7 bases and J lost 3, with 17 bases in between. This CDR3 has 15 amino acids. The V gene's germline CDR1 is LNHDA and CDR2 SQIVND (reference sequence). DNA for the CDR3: TGTGCCAGTATAGAGGGCGGTCGTGAGACAGATACGCAGTATTTT. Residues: CASIEGGRETDTQYF.

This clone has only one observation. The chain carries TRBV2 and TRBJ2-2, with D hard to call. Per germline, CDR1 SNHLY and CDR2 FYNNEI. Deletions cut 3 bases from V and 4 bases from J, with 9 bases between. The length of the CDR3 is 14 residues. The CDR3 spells CASSEAVTTGELFF. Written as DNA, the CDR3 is TGTGCCAGCAGTGAGGCCGTAACCACCGGGGAGCTGTTTTTT.

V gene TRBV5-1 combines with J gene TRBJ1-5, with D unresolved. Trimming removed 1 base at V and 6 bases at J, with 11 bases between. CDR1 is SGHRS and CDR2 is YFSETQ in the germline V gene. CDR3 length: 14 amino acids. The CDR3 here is CASSLNPGAQPQHF. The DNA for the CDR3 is TGCGCCAGCAGCTTGAATCCGGGTGCTCAGCCCCAGCATTTT. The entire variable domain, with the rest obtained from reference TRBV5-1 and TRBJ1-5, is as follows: KAGVTQTPRYLIKTRGQQVTLSCSPISGHRSVSWYQQTPGQGLQFLFEYFSETQRNKGNFPGRFSGRQFSNSRSEMNVSTLELGDSALYLCASSLNPGAQPQHFGDGTRLSIL.

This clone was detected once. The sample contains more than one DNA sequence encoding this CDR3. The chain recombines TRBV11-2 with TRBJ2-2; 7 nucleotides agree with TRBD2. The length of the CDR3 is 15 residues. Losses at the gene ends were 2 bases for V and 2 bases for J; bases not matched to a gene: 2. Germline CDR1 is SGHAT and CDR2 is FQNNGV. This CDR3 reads CASSLSGINTGELFF. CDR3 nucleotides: TGTGCCAGCAGCTTAAGCGGGATTAACACCGGGGAGCTGTTTTTT.

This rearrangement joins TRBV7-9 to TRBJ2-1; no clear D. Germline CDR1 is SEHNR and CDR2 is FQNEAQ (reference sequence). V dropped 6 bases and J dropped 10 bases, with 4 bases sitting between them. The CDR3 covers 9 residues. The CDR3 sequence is CASSQEQFF. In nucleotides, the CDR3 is TGTGCCAGCAGTCAAGAGCAGTTCTTC.

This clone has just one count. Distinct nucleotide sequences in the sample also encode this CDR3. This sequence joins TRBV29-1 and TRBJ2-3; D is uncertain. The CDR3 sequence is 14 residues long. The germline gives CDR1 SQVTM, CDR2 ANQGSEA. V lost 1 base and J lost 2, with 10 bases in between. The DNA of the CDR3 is TGCAGCGTTGAAGGGGCAGGCCACACAGATACGCAGTATTTT. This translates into CSVEGAGHTDTQYF.

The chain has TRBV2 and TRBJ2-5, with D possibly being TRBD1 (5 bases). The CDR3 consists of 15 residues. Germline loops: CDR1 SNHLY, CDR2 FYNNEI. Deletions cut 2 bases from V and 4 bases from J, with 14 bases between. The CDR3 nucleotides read TGTGCCAGCAGTGAACAGGGCAGCCGTTCAGAGACCCAGTACTTC. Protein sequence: CASSEQGSRSETQYF.

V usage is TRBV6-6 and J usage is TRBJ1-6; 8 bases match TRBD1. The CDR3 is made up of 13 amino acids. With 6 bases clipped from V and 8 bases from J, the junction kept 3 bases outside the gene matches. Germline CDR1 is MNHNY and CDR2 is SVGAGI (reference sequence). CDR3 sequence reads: CASSLRGHSPLHF. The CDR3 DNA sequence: TGTGCCAGCAGCCTCAGGGGGCATTCACCCCTCCACTTT.

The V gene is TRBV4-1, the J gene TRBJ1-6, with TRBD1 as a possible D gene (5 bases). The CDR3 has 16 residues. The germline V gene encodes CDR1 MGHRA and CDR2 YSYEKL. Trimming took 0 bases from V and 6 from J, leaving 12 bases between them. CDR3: CASSQDKRDSNSPLHF. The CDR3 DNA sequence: TGCGCCAGCAGCCAAGACAAACGGGACTCTAATTCACCCCTCCACTTT.

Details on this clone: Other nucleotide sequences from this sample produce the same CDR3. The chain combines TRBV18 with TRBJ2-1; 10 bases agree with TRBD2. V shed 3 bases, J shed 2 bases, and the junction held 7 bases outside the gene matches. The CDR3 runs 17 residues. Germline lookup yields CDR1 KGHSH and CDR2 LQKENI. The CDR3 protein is CASSPPGLAVTYNEQFF. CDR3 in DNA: TGTGCCAGCTCACCGCCAGGACTAGCGGTGACCTACAATGAGCAGTTCTTC. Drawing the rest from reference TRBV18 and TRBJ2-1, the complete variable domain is NAGVMQNPRHLVRRRGQEARLRCSPMKGHSHVYWYRQLPEEGLKFMVYLQKENIIDESGMPKERFSAEFPKEGPSILRIQQVVRGDSAAYFCASSPPGLAVTYNEQFFGPGTRLTVL.

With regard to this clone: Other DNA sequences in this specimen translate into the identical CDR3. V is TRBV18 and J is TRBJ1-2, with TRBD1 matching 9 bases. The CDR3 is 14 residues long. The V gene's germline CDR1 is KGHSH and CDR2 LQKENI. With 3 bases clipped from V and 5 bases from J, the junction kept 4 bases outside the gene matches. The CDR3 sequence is CASSPGQGLYGYTF. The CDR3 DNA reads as TGTGCCAGCTCACCTGGACAGGGGTTGTATGGCTACACCTTC.